This T cell receptor beta chain was documented in a study of blood T cell repertoires in COVID-19. Study-level background: COVID-19 samples from acute and convalescent phases originated in the United States, Italy and Spain. Sources were T cells, B-cell-depleted T cells, or PBMCs; the material itself was cDNA or gDNA.

Only a few counts were recorded for this clone. As processed by the authors: For nucleated cells, counts were estimated from reference gene primer amplification. Data came from immunoSEQ multiplex PCR; TCRdb stores just in-frame clones and leaves some out. V and J calls and clone size are as listed in that table; D and trimming were resolved from the DNA. The sample consists of about 41,000 clones, about 83% of them appearing once. The junction had 11 bases not matched to a gene; V was cut back by 5 bases and J by 6 bases. This CDR3 is built from 16 residues. From germline, CDR1 is MNHEY and CDR2 SVGEGT.

Material for sequencing was peripheral blood. This rearrangement joins TRBV6-2 or TRBV6-3 to TRBJ1-5, with 9 bases aligning to TRBD1. The TCR comes from a woman at least 80 years old with active or convalescent COVID-19. The CDR3 loop reads CASSTSLQGARQPQHF. For the CDR3, the DNA is TGTGCCAGCAGTACTTCTTTACAGGGGGCTCGTCAGCCCCAGCATTTT.